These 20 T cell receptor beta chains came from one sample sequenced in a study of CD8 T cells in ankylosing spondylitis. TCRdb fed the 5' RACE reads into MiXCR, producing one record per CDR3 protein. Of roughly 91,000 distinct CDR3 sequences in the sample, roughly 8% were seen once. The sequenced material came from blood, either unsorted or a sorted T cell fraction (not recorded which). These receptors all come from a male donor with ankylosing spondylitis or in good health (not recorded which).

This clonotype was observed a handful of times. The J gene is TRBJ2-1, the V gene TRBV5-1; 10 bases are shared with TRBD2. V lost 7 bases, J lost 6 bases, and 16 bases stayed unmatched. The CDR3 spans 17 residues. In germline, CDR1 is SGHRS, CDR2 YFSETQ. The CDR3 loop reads CASGGSSGRPETNEQFF. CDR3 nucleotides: TGCGCCAGCGGAGGTTCTAGCGGGAGACCAGAAACCAATGAGCAGTTCTTC.

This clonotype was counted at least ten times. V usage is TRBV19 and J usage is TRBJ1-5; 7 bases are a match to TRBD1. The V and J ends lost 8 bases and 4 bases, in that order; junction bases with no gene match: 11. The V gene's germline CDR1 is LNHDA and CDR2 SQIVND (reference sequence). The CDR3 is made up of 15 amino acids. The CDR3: CASGTATAFNQPQHF. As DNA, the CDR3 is TGTGCCAGTGGGACAGCCACAGCTTTTAATCAGCCCCAGCATTTT.

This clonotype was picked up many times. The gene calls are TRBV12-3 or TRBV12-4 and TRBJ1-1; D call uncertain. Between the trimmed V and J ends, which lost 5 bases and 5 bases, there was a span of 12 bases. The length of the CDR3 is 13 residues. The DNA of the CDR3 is TGTGCCAGCAGTCTCTTTAGGAAAACTGAAGCTTTCTTT. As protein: CASSLFRKTEAFF.

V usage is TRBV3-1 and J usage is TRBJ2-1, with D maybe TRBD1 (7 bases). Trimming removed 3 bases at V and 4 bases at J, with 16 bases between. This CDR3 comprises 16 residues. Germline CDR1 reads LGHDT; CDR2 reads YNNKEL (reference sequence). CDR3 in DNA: TGTGCCAGCAGCCAGGCTACCAGGGGGGATTACAATGAGCAGTTCTTC. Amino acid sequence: CASSQATRGDYNEQFF.

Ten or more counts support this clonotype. CDR3 protein: CATSQGGRTDTQYF. DNA for the CDR3: TGTGCCACCAGCCAAGGTGGAAGAACAGATACGCAGTATTTT. This rearrangement joins TRBV15 to TRBJ2-3, with D unclear. CDR1 is LNHNV and CDR2 is YYDKDF in the germline V gene (reference sequence). This CDR3 is 14 amino acids long. V lost 5 bases and J 3 bases, leaving 12 bases between the germline ends.

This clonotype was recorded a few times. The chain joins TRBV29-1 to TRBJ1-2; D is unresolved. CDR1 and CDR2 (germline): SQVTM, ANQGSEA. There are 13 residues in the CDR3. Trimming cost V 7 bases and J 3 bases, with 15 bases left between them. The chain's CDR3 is CSARTGFDYGYTF. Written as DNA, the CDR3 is TGCAGCGCCCGAACGGGGTTTGACTATGGCTACACCTTC.

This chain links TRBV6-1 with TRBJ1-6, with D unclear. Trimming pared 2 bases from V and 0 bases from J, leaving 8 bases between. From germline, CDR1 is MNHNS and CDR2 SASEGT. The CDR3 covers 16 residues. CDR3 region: CASSEYGSSYNSPLHF. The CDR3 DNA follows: TGTGCCAGCAGTGAATACGGGAGCTCCTATAATTCACCCCTCCACTTT.

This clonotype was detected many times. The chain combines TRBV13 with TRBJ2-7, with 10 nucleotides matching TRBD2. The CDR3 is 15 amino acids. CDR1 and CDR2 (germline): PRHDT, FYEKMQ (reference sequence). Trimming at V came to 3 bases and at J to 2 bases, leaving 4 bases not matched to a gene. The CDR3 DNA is TGTGCCAGCAGCTTCGGACTAGCGGCGGCCTACGAGCAGTACTTC. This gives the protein CASSFGLAAAYEQYF.

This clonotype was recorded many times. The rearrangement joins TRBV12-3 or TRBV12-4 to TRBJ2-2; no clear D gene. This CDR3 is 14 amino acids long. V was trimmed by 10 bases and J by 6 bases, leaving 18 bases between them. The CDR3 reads CAIRITRNAGELFF. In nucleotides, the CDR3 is TGTGCCATCCGAATCACCCGTAACGCCGGGGAGCTGTTTTTT.

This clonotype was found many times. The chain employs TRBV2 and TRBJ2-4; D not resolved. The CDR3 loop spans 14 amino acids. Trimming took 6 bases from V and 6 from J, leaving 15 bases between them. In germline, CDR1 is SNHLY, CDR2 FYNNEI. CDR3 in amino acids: CASRDPYRANIQYF. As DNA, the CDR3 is TGTGCCAGCAGGGACCCCTACCGCGCAAACATTCAGTACTTC.

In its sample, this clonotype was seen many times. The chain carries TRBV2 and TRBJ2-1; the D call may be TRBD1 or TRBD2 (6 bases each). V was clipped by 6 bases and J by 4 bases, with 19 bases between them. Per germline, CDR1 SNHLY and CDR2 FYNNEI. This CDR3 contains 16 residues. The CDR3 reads CASRAGHGRGYNEQFF. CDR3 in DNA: TGTGCCAGCAGGGCGGGACACGGGAGAGGGTACAATGAGCAGTTCTTC.

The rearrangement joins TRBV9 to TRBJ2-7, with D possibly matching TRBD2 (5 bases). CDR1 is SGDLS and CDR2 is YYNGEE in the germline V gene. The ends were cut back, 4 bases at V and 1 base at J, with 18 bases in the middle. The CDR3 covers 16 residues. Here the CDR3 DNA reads TGTGCCAGCAGCCCCTCACCCCTTGAGGGTTCCTACGAGCAGTACTTC. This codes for CASSPSPLEGSYEQYF. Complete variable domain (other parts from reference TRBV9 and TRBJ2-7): DSGVTQTPKHLITATGQRVTLRCSPRSGDLSVYWYQQSLDQGLQFLIQYYNGEERAKGNILERFSAQQFPDLHSELNLSSLELGDSALYFCASSPSPLEGSYEQYFGPGTRLTVT.

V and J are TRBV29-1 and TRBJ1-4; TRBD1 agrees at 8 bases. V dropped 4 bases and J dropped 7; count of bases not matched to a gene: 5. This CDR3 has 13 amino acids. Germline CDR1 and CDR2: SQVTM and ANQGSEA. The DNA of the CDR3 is TGCAGCGTTGTAGCAGGGGGCGTTGAAAAACTGTTTTTT. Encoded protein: CSVVAGGVEKLFF. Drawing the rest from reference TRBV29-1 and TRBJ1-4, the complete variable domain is SAVISQKPSRDICQRGTSLTIQCQVDSQVTMMFWYRQQPGQSLTLIATANQGSEATYESGFVIDKFPISRPNLTFSTLTVSNMSPEDSSIYLCSVVAGGVEKLFFGSGTQLSVL.

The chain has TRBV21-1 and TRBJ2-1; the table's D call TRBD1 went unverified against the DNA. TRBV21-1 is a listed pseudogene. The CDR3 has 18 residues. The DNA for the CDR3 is TGTGCCAGCAGCAAGGCCCCGCCCCGGACAGATGCAGGGGCCCCCTGGTTCTTC. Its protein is CASSKAPPRTDAGAPWFF.

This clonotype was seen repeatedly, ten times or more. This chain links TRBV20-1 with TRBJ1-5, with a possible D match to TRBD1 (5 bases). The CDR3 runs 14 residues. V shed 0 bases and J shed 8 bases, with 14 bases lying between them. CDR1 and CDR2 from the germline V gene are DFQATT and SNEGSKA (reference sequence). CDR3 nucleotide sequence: TGCAGTGCTAGAGATACCAGGGATAATGAGCCCCAGCATTTT. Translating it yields CSARDTRDNEPQHF.

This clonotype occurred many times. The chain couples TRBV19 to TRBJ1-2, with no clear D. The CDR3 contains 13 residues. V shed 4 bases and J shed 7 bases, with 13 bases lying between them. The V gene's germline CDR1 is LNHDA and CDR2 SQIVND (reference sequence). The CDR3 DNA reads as TGTGCCAGTAGTAACCCTATTCGGGGTGGCTACACCTTC. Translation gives CASSNPIRGGYTF. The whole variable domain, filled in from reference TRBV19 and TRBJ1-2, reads DGGITQSPKYLFRKEGQNVTLSCEQNLNHDAMYWYRQDPGQGLRLIYYSQIVNDFQKGDIAEGYSVSREKKESFPLTVTSAQKNPTAFYLCASSNPIRGGYTFGSGTRLTVV.

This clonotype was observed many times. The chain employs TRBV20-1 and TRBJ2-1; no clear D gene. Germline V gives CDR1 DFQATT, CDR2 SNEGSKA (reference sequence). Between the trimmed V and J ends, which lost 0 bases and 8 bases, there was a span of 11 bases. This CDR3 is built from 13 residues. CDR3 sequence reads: CSARDPHRDEQFF. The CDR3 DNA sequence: TGCAGTGCTAGAGATCCCCATCGGGATGAGCAGTTCTTC.

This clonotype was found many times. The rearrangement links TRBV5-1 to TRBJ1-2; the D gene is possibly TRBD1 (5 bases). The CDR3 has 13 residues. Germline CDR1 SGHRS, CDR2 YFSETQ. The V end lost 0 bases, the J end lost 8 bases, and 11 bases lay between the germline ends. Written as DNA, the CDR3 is TGCGCCAGCAGCTTGGTTCAGGGAGGAGGCTACACCTTC. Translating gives CASSLVQGGGYTF.

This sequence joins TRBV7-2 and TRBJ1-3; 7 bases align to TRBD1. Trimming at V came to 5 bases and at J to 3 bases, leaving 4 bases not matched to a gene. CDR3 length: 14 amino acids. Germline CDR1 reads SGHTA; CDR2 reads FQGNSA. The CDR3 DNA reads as TGTGCCAGCAGCGGTGACAGGGTTGGAAACACCATATATTTT. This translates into CASSGDRVGNTIYF.

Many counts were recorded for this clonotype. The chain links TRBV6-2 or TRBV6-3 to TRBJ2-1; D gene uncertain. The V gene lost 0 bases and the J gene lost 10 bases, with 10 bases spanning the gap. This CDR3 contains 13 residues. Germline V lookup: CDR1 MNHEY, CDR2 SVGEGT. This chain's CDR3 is CASSYSQQAEQFF. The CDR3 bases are TGTGCCAGCAGTTACTCACAGCAGGCGGAGCAGTTCTTC.